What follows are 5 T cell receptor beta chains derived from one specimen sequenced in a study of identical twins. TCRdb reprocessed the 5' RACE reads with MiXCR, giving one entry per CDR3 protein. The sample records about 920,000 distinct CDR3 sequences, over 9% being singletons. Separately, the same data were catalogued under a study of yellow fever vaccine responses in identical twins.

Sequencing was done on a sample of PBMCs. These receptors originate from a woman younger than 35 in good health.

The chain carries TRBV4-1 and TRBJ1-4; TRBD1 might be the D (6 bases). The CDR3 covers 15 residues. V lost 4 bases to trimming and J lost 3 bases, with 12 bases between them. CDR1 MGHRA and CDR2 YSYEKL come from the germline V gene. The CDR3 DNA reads TGCGCCAGCAGCCCGGGTAGGGGGTCTAATGAAAAACTGTTTTTT. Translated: CASSPGRGSNEKLFF.

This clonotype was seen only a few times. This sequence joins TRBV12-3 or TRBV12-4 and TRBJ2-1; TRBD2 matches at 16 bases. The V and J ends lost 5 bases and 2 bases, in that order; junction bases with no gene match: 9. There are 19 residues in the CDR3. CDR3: CASSPGTSGRASAYNEQFF. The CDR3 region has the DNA TGTGCCAGCAGTCCCGGGACTAGCGGGAGGGCCTCAGCCTACAATGAGCAGTTCTTC.

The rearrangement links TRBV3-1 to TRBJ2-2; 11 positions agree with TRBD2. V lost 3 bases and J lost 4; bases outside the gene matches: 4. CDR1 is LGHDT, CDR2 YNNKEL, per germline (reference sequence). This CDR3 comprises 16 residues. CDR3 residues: CASSQGTSGTTGELFF. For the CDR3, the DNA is TGTGCCAGCAGCCAGGGGACTAGCGGAACCACCGGGGAGCTGTTTTTT.

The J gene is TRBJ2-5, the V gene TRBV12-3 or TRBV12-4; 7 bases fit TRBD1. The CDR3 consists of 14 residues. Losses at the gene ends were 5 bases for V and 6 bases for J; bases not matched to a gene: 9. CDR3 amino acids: CASSQPTGEQTQYF. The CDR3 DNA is TGTGCCAGCAGTCAACCCACAGGGGAACAGACCCAGTACTTC.

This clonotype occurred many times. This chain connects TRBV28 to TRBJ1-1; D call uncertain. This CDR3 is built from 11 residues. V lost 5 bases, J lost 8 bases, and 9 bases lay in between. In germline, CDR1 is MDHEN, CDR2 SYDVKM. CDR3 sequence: CASSLGIEAFF. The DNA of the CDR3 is TGTGCCAGCAGTCTTGGGATCGAAGCTTTCTTT.